This T cell receptor (beta chain) was retrieved from a study of T-cell memory formation after mild COVID-19. TCRdb re-called the 5' RACE reads with MiXCR, one entry per CDR3 protein. The sample includes about 350,000 distinct CDR3 sequences, roughly 13% seen only once; the top ten take about 20%. This CDR3 contains 14 residues. Trimming shortened V by 2 bases and J by 0 bases, and 7 bases separated the two germline ends. The germline CDR1 and CDR2 sequences are SGHTA and FQGNSA. What was sequenced was PBMCs or a T cell subset sorted from them (not recorded which). The TCR comes from a man aged 18 to 29 who had mild COVID-19 (a few samples of this study predate the infection). Cell type and time point are not known. V gene TRBV7-2 combines with J gene TRBJ1-1; no definite D call. CDR3: CASSLLRMNTEAFF. Written as DNA, the CDR3 is TGTGCCAGCAGCTTATTACGGATGAACACTGAAGCTTTCTTT.